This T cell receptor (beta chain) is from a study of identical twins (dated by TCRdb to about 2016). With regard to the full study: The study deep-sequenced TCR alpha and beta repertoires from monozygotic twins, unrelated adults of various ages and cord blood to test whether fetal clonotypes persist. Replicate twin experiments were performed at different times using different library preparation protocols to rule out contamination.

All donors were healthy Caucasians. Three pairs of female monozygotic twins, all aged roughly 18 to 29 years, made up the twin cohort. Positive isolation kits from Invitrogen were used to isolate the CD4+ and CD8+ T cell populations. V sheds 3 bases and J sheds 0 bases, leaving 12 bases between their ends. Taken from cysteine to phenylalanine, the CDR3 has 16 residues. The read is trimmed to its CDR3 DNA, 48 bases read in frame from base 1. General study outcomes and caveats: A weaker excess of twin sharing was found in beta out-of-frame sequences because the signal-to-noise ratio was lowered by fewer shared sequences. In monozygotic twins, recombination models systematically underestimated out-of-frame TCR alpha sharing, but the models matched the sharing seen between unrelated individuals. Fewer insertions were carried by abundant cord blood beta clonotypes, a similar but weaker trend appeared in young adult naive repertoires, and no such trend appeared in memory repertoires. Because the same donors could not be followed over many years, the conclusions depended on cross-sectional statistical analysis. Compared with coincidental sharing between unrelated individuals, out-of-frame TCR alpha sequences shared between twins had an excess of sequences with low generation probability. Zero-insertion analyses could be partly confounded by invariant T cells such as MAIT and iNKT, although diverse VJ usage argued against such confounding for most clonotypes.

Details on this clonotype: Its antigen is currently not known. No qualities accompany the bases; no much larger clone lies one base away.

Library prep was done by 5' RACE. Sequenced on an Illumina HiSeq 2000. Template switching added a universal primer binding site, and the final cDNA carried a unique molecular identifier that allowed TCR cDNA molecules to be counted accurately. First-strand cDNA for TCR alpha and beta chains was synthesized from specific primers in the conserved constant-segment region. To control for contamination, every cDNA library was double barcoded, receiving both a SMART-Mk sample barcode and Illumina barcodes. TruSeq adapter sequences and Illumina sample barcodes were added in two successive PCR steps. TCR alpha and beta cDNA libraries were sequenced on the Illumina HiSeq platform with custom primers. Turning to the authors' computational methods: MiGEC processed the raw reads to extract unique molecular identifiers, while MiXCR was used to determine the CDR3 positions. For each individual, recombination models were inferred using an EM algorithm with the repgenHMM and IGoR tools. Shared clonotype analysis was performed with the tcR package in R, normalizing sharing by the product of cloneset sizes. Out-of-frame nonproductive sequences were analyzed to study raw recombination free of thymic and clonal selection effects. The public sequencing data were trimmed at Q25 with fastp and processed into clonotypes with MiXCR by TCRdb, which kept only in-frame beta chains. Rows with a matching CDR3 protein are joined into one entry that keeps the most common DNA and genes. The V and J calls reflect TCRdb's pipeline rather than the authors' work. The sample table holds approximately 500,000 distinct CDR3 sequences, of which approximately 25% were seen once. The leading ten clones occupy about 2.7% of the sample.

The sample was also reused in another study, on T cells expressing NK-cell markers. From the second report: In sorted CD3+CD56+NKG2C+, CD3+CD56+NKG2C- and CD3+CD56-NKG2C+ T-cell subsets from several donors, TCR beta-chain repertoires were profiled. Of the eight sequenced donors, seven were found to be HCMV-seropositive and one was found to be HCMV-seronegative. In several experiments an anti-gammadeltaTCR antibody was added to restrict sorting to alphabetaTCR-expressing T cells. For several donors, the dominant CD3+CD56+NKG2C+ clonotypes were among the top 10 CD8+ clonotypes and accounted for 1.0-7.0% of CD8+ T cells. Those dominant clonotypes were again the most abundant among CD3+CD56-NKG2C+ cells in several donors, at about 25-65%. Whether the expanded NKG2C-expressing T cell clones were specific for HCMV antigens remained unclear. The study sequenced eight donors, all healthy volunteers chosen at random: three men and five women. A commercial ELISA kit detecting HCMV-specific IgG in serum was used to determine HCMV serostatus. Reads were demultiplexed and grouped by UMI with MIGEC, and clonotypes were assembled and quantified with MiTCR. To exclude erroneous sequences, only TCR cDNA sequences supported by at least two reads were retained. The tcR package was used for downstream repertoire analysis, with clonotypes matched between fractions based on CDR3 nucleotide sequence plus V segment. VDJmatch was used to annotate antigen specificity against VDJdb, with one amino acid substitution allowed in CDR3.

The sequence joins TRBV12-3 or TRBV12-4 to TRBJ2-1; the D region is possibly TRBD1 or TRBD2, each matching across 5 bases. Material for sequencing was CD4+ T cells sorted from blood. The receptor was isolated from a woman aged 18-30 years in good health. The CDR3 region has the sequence CASSFSGTHSYNEQFF. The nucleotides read TGTGCCAGCAGTTTCTCGGGGACCCACTCCTACAATGAGCAGTTCTTC.